This TCR beta chain was identified during a study of blood T cell repertoires in COVID-19 (dated by TCRdb to about 2020). As for the study more broadly: Collaborator samples came from the United States, Italy and Spain and covered acute and convalescent phases of COVID-19. The prospective study material was composed of cDNA or gDNA derived from T cells, B-cell-depleted T cells, or PBMCs. The dataset comprised deeply sampled blood TCRbeta repertoires from subjects exposed to, actively infected with, or recovered from COVID-19. The repertoires were released in a freely available public database meant as a resource for research on the immune response to SARS-CoV-2. Samples came from the ongoing ImmuneRACE study (first 160 participants) plus 1,254 subjects from 6 global collaborators. Sample metadata almost always included a de-identified subject ID, COVID-19 status, age in years and sex. Where HLA class I and class II types were available, the types were taken from metadata supplied by the sample provider, not from assay-based typing.

The CDR3 contains 17 residues, cysteine and phenylalanine counted. CDR3 DNA is the only sequence kept; it has 51 bases, read in frame from the first base. Based on the germline V gene (reference sequence), the CDR1 and CDR2 sequences are LNHDA and SQIVND. V is pruned by 2 bases and J by 2 bases, leaving 9 bases of the junction without a gene match. Whole blood was collected in K2EDTA tubes by collaborating institutions according to the institutions' own protocols. For TCRbeta analysis, collaborator samples were shipped as frozen whole blood, as isolated PBMCs, or as DNA extracted from either sample type. The paper as a whole reports these results and caveats: How much clinical and demographic metadata was included differed by source and by participant, and the metadata was provided uncurated.

TCRbeta CDR3 regions were amplified from genomic DNA by means of the immunoSEQ Assay, a bias-controlled multiplex PCR. Concerning the study's data processing: Nucleated cell counts per sample were estimated from amplification of reference gene primers within the assay. To quantify the absolute abundance of each unique TCRbeta CDR3 rearrangement, sequence reads were collapsed and filtered. For each sample, productive Simpson clonality was calculated by taking the square root of Simpson's diversity index across productive rearrangements. Drawn from immuneACCESS, this table holds only the in-frame rearrangements with V and J called that TCRdb kept. Clones are partly lost; checked studies trace under half to an unresolved V gene and leave the rest unexplained. V and J calls and clone size are copied from that table; D and trimming were computed from the DNA. The sample table holds around 130,000 clones, of which 80% to 85% were seen once. Clones ranked in the top ten supply approximately 8% of the sample.

A remark on this clone: Its antigen is currently not known. Nothing much larger sits one base from this clone, and base qualities are not available.

Sequencing was performed on peripheral blood. The chain is assembled from TRBV19 and TRBJ1-5, and 7 bases in between align with TRBD1. The clonotype originates from a human donor in a cohort sampled during active COVID-19. Read as DNA, the sequence is TGTGCCAGTAGTATAATAGAGACAGGGCTTGGCAATCAGCCCCAGCATTTT. It is translated as CASSIIETGLGNQPQHF.